This T cell receptor beta chain was captured in a study of post-analysis software for immune sequencing data. Turning to the study itself: Disease courses included relapsing-remitting, secondary progressive and progressive-relapsing multiple sclerosis.

Comment on this clonotype: Its antigen remains unidentified.

The library was made from cDNA and included unique molecular identifiers. Input of about 1 to 11 million T cells yielded roughly 0.5 million cDNA molecules. Via MiXCR, TCRdb re-called the PCR reads, giving one row per CDR3 protein. This sample yields 650,000 to 850,000 distinct CDR3 sequences, of which about 50% are seen a single time; approximately 4.5% belongs to the top ten. V was clipped by 2 bases and J by 0 bases, with 13 bases between them. This CDR3 has 16 amino acids. The study, taken as a whole, reports: Controls had significantly higher normalized Chao1 diversity than multiple sclerosis patients. Samples from one preparation batch, clustered by F measure, grouped strongly together. The study found TRBV5-6, TRBV5-1 and TRBV20-1 among a few TRBV segments more frequent in patients than controls.

V usage is TRBV12-3 or TRBV12-4 and J usage is TRBJ1-2; TRBD1 might be the D (5 bases). Sequencing used blood. The clonotype originates from a girl aged 10 to 17 with multiple sclerosis. The CDR3 nucleotides read TGTGCCAGCAGTTTACTTGGGAGACAGACTAACTATGGCTACACCTTC. Protein sequence: CASSLLGRQTNYGYTF.